This T cell receptor beta chain derives from a study of blood T cell repertoires in COVID-19. The table came from immunoSEQ multiplex PCR; TCRdb's copy has only in-frame clones and leaves some out. There are approximately 160,000 clones in the sample; roughly 81% occur only once, and roughly 8.3% lies in the top ten. The germline V and J ends were trimmed by 3 bases and 1 base, with 7 bases remaining between them. The CDR3 covers 13 residues. Germline loops: CDR1 SGHKS, CDR2 YYEKEE (reference sequence). Sequenced sample: peripheral blood. The V and J genes are TRBV5-5 and TRBJ1-1; no clear D gene. The sequence derives from a woman aged 60-75 years with COVID-19, enrolled during active disease. The DNA for the CDR3 is TGTGCCAGCAGCTCCAGAGGGAACACTGAAGCTTTCTTT. Translated, it gives CASSSRGNTEAFF.